The rows below give T cell receptor beta chains drawn from one sample of a study of T-cell reconstitution after alpha-beta-depleted transplantation in children. TCRdb re-analysed the PCR reads in MiXCR, keeping a single row per CDR3 protein. The data show roughly 500,000 distinct CDR3 sequences, over 25% seen once. The sequenced sample was PBMCs from the stem cell graft donor, obtained from the stem cell graft. The receptors were gathered from a human donor who donated a stem cell graft to a child with aplastic anemia. Both conserved end residues are part of each CDR3. Fields, in order: CDR3 protein, CDR3 DNA, J gene, D gene, CDR3 length, V gene, clone size. D genes are given only for firm matches. Some rows mark clone size as missing; the rest say once, few, many or name a class of expanded clone.

cdr3_aa: CASSTSPVPGWRELFF; cdr3_nt: TGTGCCAGCAGCACGTCTCCGGTCCCAGGGTGGAGGGAGCTGTTTTTT; j_call: TRBJ2-2; d_call: NA; cdr3_length: 16; v_call: TRBV7-8; clone_size: once
cdr3_aa: CASSLGQVSYNEQFF; cdr3_nt: TGTGCCAGCAGTTTAGGCCAGGTTTCCTACAATGAGCAGTTCTTC; j_call: TRBJ2-1; d_call: NA; cdr3_length: 15; v_call: TRBV12-3/TRBV12-4; clone_size: NA
cdr3_aa: CSASATGDYGYTF; cdr3_nt: TGCAGTGCCAGCGCGACAGGGGACTATGGCTACACCTTC; j_call: TRBJ1-2; d_call: TRBD1; cdr3_length: 13; v_call: TRBV20-1; clone_size: few
cdr3_aa: CSAQGQQETQYF; cdr3_nt: TGCAGTGCCCAGGGACAGCAAGAGACCCAGTACTTC; j_call: TRBJ2-5; d_call: TRBD1; cdr3_length: 12; v_call: TRBV20-1; clone_size: NA
cdr3_aa: CASSYREGNSPLHF; cdr3_nt: TGTGCCAGCAGTTACAGGGAGGGAAATTCACCCCTCCACTTT; j_call: TRBJ1-6; d_call: NA; cdr3_length: 14; v_call: TRBV6-5; clone_size: few
cdr3_aa: CASSAGSNQPQHF; cdr3_nt: TGTGCCAGCTCAGCCGGGAGTAATCAGCCCCAGCATTTT; j_call: TRBJ1-5; d_call: NA; cdr3_length: 13; v_call: TRBV11-2; clone_size: many
cdr3_aa: CASRASGDNEQFF; cdr3_nt: TGTGCCAGCAGGGCTAGCGGGGACAATGAGCAGTTCTTC; j_call: TRBJ2-1; d_call: TRBD2; cdr3_length: 13; v_call: TRBV6-5; clone_size: many
cdr3_aa: CASSEEKGLAGGHSYNEQFF; cdr3_nt: TGTGCCAGCAGTGAAGAAAAGGGACTAGCGGGAGGGCACTCCTACAATGAGCAGTTCTTC; j_call: TRBJ2-1; d_call: TRBD2; cdr3_length: 20; v_call: TRBV2; clone_size: NA
cdr3_aa: CASSPSWIADSYEQYF; cdr3_nt: TGTGCCAGCAGCCCGAGTTGGATAGCGGACTCCTACGAGCAGTACTTC; j_call: TRBJ2-7; d_call: NA; cdr3_length: 16; v_call: TRBV13; clone_size: few
cdr3_aa: CASSLVGGNTEAFF; cdr3_nt: TGTGCCAGCAGTTTAGTAGGGGGGAACACTGAAGCTTTCTTT; j_call: TRBJ1-1; d_call: NA; cdr3_length: 14; v_call: TRBV12-3/TRBV12-4; clone_size: many
cdr3_aa: CASSPTTGQKPQHF; cdr3_nt: TGTGCCAGCTCACCAACGACTGGCCAGAAGCCCCAGCATTTT; j_call: TRBJ1-5; d_call: NA; cdr3_length: 14; v_call: TRBV18; clone_size: NA
cdr3_aa: CASSLGLAGAFGTQYF; cdr3_nt: TGTGCCAGCAGCCTCGGACTAGCGGGAGCATTTGGTACGCAGTATTTT; j_call: TRBJ2-3; d_call: TRBD2; cdr3_length: 16; v_call: TRBV7-2; clone_size: NA
cdr3_aa: CSARGGTSSLGSEQYF; cdr3_nt: TGCAGTGCTAGAGGTGGGACTAGTTCTTTGGGGAGCGAGCAGTACTTC; j_call: TRBJ2-7; d_call: TRBD2; cdr3_length: 16; v_call: TRBV20-1; clone_size: few
cdr3_aa: CASSLTGLSYNEQFF; cdr3_nt: TGTGCCAGCAGCCTTACAGGGCTCTCCTACAATGAGCAGTTCTTC; j_call: TRBJ2-1; d_call: NA; cdr3_length: 15; v_call: TRBV14; clone_size: NA
cdr3_aa: CSVEDLAGSTDTQYF; cdr3_nt: TGCAGCGTTGAAGATCTGGCGGGAAGCACAGATACGCAGTATTTT; j_call: TRBJ2-3; d_call: NA; cdr3_length: 15; v_call: TRBV29-1; clone_size: few
cdr3_aa: CASSYSGLAGEINTGELFF; cdr3_nt: TGTGCCAGCAGTTACTCAGGGCTAGCGGGAGAGATAAACACCGGGGAGCTGTTTTTT; j_call: TRBJ2-2; d_call: TRBD2; cdr3_length: 19; v_call: TRBV6-5; clone_size: NA
cdr3_aa: CASSLKNQPQHF; cdr3_nt: TGTGCCAGCAGTCTTAAAAATCAGCCCCAGCATTTT; j_call: TRBJ1-5; d_call: NA; cdr3_length: 12; v_call: TRBV3-1; clone_size: NA
cdr3_aa: CASSWVGGELFF; cdr3_nt: TGTGCCAGCAGCTGGGTAGGGGGCGAGCTGTTTTTT; j_call: TRBJ2-2; d_call: TRBD1; cdr3_length: 12; v_call: TRBV7-6; clone_size: NA
cdr3_aa: CASRVDRLVDEQFF; cdr3_nt: TGTGCCAGCAGAGTAGACAGGCTAGTCGATGAGCAGTTCTTC; j_call: TRBJ2-1; d_call: NA; cdr3_length: 14; v_call: TRBV6-2/TRBV6-3; clone_size: NA
cdr3_aa: CSVEVGLGGYEQYF; cdr3_nt: TGCAGCGTTGAAGTAGGTCTAGGGGGCTACGAGCAGTACTTC; j_call: TRBJ2-7; d_call: NA; cdr3_length: 14; v_call: TRBV29-1; clone_size: few
cdr3_aa: CASSLLGTEQETQYF; cdr3_nt: TGTGCCAGCAGTTTATTAGGTACAGAACAAGAGACCCAGTACTTC; j_call: TRBJ2-5; d_call: NA; cdr3_length: 15; v_call: TRBV12-3/TRBV12-4; clone_size: few
cdr3_aa: CASSLGGVDTIYF; cdr3_nt: TGTGCCAGCAGTTTAGGCGGGGTGGACACCATATATTTT; j_call: TRBJ1-3; d_call: NA; cdr3_length: 13; v_call: TRBV12-3/TRBV12-4; clone_size: NA
cdr3_aa: CASSYPNQRQEKIMNTEAFF; cdr3_nt: TGTGCCAGCAGTTACCCAAACCAGCGACAGGAGAAGATCATGAACACTGAAGCTTTCTTT; j_call: TRBJ1-1; d_call: NA; cdr3_length: 20; v_call: TRBV6-2/TRBV6-3; clone_size: NA
cdr3_aa: CASSVDKGGQPQHF; cdr3_nt: TGTGCCAGCAGCGTAGACAAGGGTGGTCAGCCCCAGCATTTT; j_call: TRBJ1-5; d_call: NA; cdr3_length: 14; v_call: TRBV9; clone_size: NA
cdr3_aa: CASRETQGATDTQYF; cdr3_nt: TGTGCCAGTAGGGAAACACAGGGGGCCACAGATACGCAGTATTTT; j_call: TRBJ2-3; d_call: TRBD1; cdr3_length: 15; v_call: TRBV19; clone_size: NA
cdr3_aa: CASSSTLAGSSYNEQFF; cdr3_nt: TGTGCCAGCAGTTCCACCTTAGCGGGGAGCTCCTACAATGAGCAGTTCTTC; j_call: TRBJ2-1; d_call: TRBD2; cdr3_length: 17; v_call: TRBV12-3/TRBV12-4; clone_size: NA
cdr3_aa: CSVTRQGEGETQYF; cdr3_nt: TGCAGCGTTACGAGACAGGGAGAAGGGGAGACCCAGTACTTC; j_call: TRBJ2-5; d_call: TRBD1; cdr3_length: 14; v_call: TRBV29-1; clone_size: few
cdr3_aa: CASSSEAGLSTDTQYF; cdr3_nt: TGTGCCAGCAGTTCAGAAGCGGGTCTTAGCACAGATACGCAGTATTTT; j_call: TRBJ2-3; d_call: NA; cdr3_length: 16; v_call: TRBV12-3/TRBV12-4; clone_size: few
cdr3_aa: CASSRTSGRSYNEQFF; cdr3_nt: TGTGCCAGCAGTAGGACTAGCGGGAGATCCTACAATGAGCAGTTCTTC; j_call: TRBJ2-1; d_call: TRBD2; cdr3_length: 16; v_call: TRBV6-1; clone_size: few
cdr3_aa: CSAQGVNNQPQHF; cdr3_nt: TGCAGTGCGCAGGGAGTAAACAATCAGCCCCAGCATTTT; j_call: TRBJ1-5; d_call: NA; cdr3_length: 13; v_call: TRBV20-1; clone_size: NA
cdr3_aa: CSVGLWQGGKETQYF; cdr3_nt: TGCAGCGTTGGATTGTGGCAGGGGGGAAAAGAGACCCAGTACTTC; j_call: TRBJ2-5; d_call: NA; cdr3_length: 15; v_call: TRBV29-1; clone_size: few
cdr3_aa: CASSLGGFSQPQHF; cdr3_nt: TGTGCCAGCAGCTTAGGGGGGTTCAGTCAGCCCCAGCATTTT; j_call: TRBJ1-5; d_call: NA; cdr3_length: 14; v_call: TRBV7-2; clone_size: many
cdr3_aa: CASARTGGADDYGYTF; cdr3_nt: TGTGCCAGCGCCCGGACAGGGGGCGCAGATGACTATGGCTACACCTTC; j_call: TRBJ1-2; d_call: TRBD1; cdr3_length: 16; v_call: TRBV18; clone_size: NA
cdr3_aa: CASSKLQTAVQETQYF; cdr3_nt: TGTGCCAGCAGTAAACTTCAAACAGCAGTTCAAGAGACCCAGTACTTC; j_call: TRBJ2-5; d_call: NA; cdr3_length: 16; v_call: TRBV6-1; clone_size: NA
cdr3_aa: CASSVGLAGTNEQFF; cdr3_nt: TGTGCCAGCAGCGTAGGACTAGCGGGGACCAATGAGCAGTTCTTC; j_call: TRBJ2-1; d_call: TRBD2; cdr3_length: 15; v_call: TRBV9; clone_size: NA
cdr3_aa: CASADSGRAYNEQFF; cdr3_nt: TGTGCCAGCGCAGATAGCGGGAGGGCCTACAATGAGCAGTTCTTC; j_call: TRBJ2-1; d_call: TRBD2; cdr3_length: 15; v_call: TRBV6-1; clone_size: few
cdr3_aa: CASSVALAGYNEQFF; cdr3_nt: TGTGCCAGCAGCGTGGCACTAGCGGGCTACAATGAGCAGTTCTTC; j_call: TRBJ2-1; d_call: TRBD2; cdr3_length: 15; v_call: TRBV9; clone_size: NA
cdr3_aa: CASSRGRDGTDTQYF; cdr3_nt: TGTGCCAGCAGCCGGGGGCGGGACGGCACAGATACGCAGTATTTT; j_call: TRBJ2-3; d_call: NA; cdr3_length: 15; v_call: TRBV12-3/TRBV12-4; clone_size: once
cdr3_aa: CASRPHGGGVGSEAFF; cdr3_nt: TGTGCCAGCAGGCCTCATGGGGGGGGCGTTGGGTCTGAAGCTTTCTTT; j_call: TRBJ1-1; d_call: NA; cdr3_length: 16; v_call: TRBV9; clone_size: few
cdr3_aa: CATERDSGETQYF; cdr3_nt: TGTGCCACCGAACGGGACAGCGGAGAGACCCAGTACTTC; j_call: TRBJ2-5; d_call: TRBD1; cdr3_length: 13; v_call: TRBV24-1; clone_size: NA
cdr3_aa: CSARMGTANTEAFF; cdr3_nt: TGCAGTGCTAGAATGGGGACAGCAAACACTGAAGCTTTCTTT; j_call: TRBJ1-1; d_call: TRBD1; cdr3_length: 14; v_call: TRBV20-1; clone_size: few
cdr3_aa: CASSLGFRETQYF; cdr3_nt: TGCGCCAGCAGCTTGGGTTTTCGGGAGACCCAGTACTTC; j_call: TRBJ2-5; d_call: NA; cdr3_length: 13; v_call: TRBV5-1; clone_size: few
cdr3_aa: CSARPSGRLGEQFF; cdr3_nt: TGCAGTGCTAGACCCAGCGGGAGATTAGGTGAGCAGTTCTTC; j_call: TRBJ2-1; d_call: TRBD2; cdr3_length: 14; v_call: TRBV20-1; clone_size: NA